The rows below give T cell receptor beta chains drawn from one sample of a study of blood T cell repertoires in COVID-19. Profiling relied on immunoSEQ multiplex PCR, and the TCRdb table lists in-frame clones only, not all of them. The sample includes about 150,000 clones, about 79% of them seen just once. Input material: peripheral blood. The origin of the receptors is a woman aged 45-65 years with acute or convalescent COVID-19. Both conserved end residues are part of each CDR3. Fields, in order: clone size, D gene, V gene, J gene, CDR3 protein, CDR3 DNA. D genes are given only for firm matches. Clone size is given for some rows only: seen once, a few or many times, or a class if the clone is expanded.

once	-	TRBV5-1	TRBJ2-6	CASSQGGRNSGANVLTF	TGCGCCAGCAGCCAAGGCGGCCGGAACTCTGGGGCCAACGTCCTGACTTTC
-	TRBD1	TRBV30	TRBJ1-2	CAWRGQGAHGYTF	TGTGCCTGGAGGGGCCAGGGGGCGCATGGCTACACCTTC
-	TRBD2	TRBV27	TRBJ2-5	CASSRGTSVEETQYF	TGTGCCAGCAGCCGAGGGACTAGCGTGGAAGAGACCCAGTACTTC
-	TRBD2	TRBV5-1	TRBJ2-3	CASSLTSGGVDTQYF	TGCGCCAGCAGCCTGACTAGCGGGGGTGTTGATACGCAGTATTTT
-	-	TRBV7-2	TRBJ1-1	CASSLDRLNTEAFF	TGTGCCAGCAGCTTAGACAGGCTGAACACTGAAGCTTTCTTT
once	-	TRBV9	TRBJ2-2	CASSGLNSEWAGELFF	TGTGCCAGCAGCGGTTTAAACAGTGAATGGGCCGGGGAGCTGTTTTTT
once	-	TRBV9	TRBJ1-4	CASSVDRGTNEKLFF	TGTGCCAGCAGCGTAGATAGGGGAACTAATGAAAAACTGTTTTTT
-	TRBD1	TRBV6-2/TRBV6-3	TRBJ2-7	CASSYLGGTGHREQYF	TGTGCCAGCAGTTACCTGGGTGGGACAGGGCACCGAGAGCAGTACTTC
few	TRBD2	TRBV5-1	TRBJ2-3	CASSLLASSTDTQYF	TGCGCCAGCAGTCTACTAGCGTCTAGCACAGATACGCAGTATTTT
-	TRBD1	TRBV20-1	TRBJ1-3	CSASTGDWNTIYF	TGCAGTGCTAGTACAGGGGATTGGAACACCATATATTTT
-	-	TRBV20-1	TRBJ1-3	CSAPTGDTIYF	TGCAGTGCTCCGACGGGAGACACCATATATTTT
-	TRBD1	TRBV19	TRBJ2-5	CATNLGTGGEETQYF	TGTGCCACCAATTTGGGGACAGGGGGGGAAGAGACCCAGTACTTC
-	-	TRBV3-1/TRBV3-2	TRBJ2-4	CASSPTGKRKINIQYF	TGTGCCAGCAGCCCAACAGGAAAAAGAAAGATAAACATTCAGTACTTC
-	-	TRBV12-3/TRBV12-4	TRBJ1-2	CASSLKGSYGYTF	TGTGCCAGCAGTTTAAAAGGGAGCTATGGCTACACCTTC
-	-	TRBV19	TRBJ2-2	CASSTPTSLPGELFF	TGTGCCAGCAGTACCCCGACTAGTCTACCCGGGGAGCTGTTTTTT
-	TRBD2	TRBV7-9	TRBJ2-5	CASSQGSGGHQETQYF	TGTGCCAGCAGTCAAGGGAGCGGGGGCCACCAAGAGACCCAGTACTTC
-	-	TRBV27	TRBJ1-5	CASSQTGGSNQPQHF	TGTGCCAGCAGTCAAACGGGGGGGAGCAATCAGCCCCAGCATTTT